These 14 T cell receptor beta chains came from one sample sequenced in a study of blood T cells in healthy people across ages. With a J-beta primer mix and a sample-barcoded 5' primer, a second PCR ran about 7 to 12 cycles. Using its own MiXCR run on the 5' RACE reads, TCRdb lists one record per CDR3 protein. This table holds 550,000 to 650,000 distinct CDR3 sequences, less than 35% found once. The sample taken for sequencing was blood. Every receptor here comes from a woman older than 75 in good health.

Turning to this clonotype: This could be a read error, since a much larger clone is one nucleotide away. This chain connects TRBV7-9 to TRBJ2-1; TRBD2 aligns across 11 bases. V dropped 1 base and J dropped 8; count of bases not matched to a gene: 4. Germline V gene sequence: CDR1 SEHNR, CDR2 FQNEAQ (reference sequence). The CDR3 spans 15 residues. The CDR3 loop is CASSLVAGGKDEQFF. The DNA of the CDR3 is TGTGCCAGCAGCTTAGTAGCGGGGGGGAAGGATGAGCAGTTCTTC.

This clonotype was recorded many times. This rearrangement joins TRBV2 to TRBJ1-2, with no clear D. From germline, CDR1 is SNHLY and CDR2 FYNNEI. The CDR3 is 14 residues long. The V end lost 1 base, the J end lost 4 bases, and 10 bases lay between the germline ends. The CDR3 nucleotides read TGTGCCAGCAGTGAAGAAGAAGAACTCTATGGCTACACCTTC. Its translation: CASSEEEELYGYTF.

This clonotype came up a few times. The chain has TRBV2 and TRBJ2-1, with 8 bases aligning to TRBD1. Germline V gene sequence: CDR1 SNHLY, CDR2 FYNNEI. The CDR3 extends over 17 amino acids. J was trimmed by 10 bases and V by 4 bases; bases with no gene match: 18. CDR3 amino acids: CASSGLETGAKAEEQFF. As DNA, the CDR3 is TGTGCCAGCAGTGGCCTCGAGACAGGGGCGAAGGCCGAGGAGCAGTTCTTC. Combining the CDR3 with reference TRBV2 and TRBJ2-1 gives the whole variable domain EPEVTQTPSHQVTQMGQEVILRCVPISNHLYFYWYRQILGQKVEFLVSFYNNEISEKSEIFDDQFSVERPDGSNFTLKIRSTKLEDSAMYFCASSGLETGAKAEEQFFGPGTRLTVL.

This clonotype has a count of ten or more. CDR3 DNA: TGTGCCAGCAGTTACGGACTAGCCACTGAAGCTTTCTTT. The encoded protein is CASSYGLATEAFF. The chain has TRBV6-5 and TRBJ1-1; D is uncertain. Germline lookup yields CDR1 MNHEY and CDR2 SVGAGI. Trimming cost V 2 bases and J 4 bases, with 8 bases left between them. The CDR3 runs to 13 residues.

The V call is TRBV7-9, the J call TRBJ2-3; 9 bases are shared with TRBD1. Germline CDR1 reads SEHNR; CDR2 reads FQNEAQ (reference sequence). Trimming at V came to 3 bases and at J to 3 bases, leaving 7 bases not matched to a gene. The CDR3 sequence is 16 residues long. CDR3 loop: CASSLGQGTSTDTQYF. DNA for the CDR3: TGTGCCAGCAGCTTGGGACAGGGCACTTCTACAGATACGCAGTATTTT. The whole variable domain, filled in from reference TRBV7-9 and TRBJ2-3, reads DTGVSQNPRHKITKRGQNVTFRCDPISEHNRLYWYRQTLGQGPEFLTYFQNEAQLEKSRLLSDRFSAERPKGSFSTLEIQRTEQGDSAMYLCASSLGQGTSTDTQYFGPGTRLTVL.

This clonotype was seen many times. This chain joins TRBV20-1 and TRBJ1-2, with TRBD1 identical over 7 bases. V gave up 6 bases and J gave up 4 bases; unmatched junction bases: 5. Germline CDR1 DFQATT, CDR2 SNEGSKA (reference sequence). CDR3 length: 12 residues. This CDR3 reads CSARTGGYGYTF. The CDR3 nucleotides read TGCAGTGCCCGGACAGGAGGCTATGGCTACACCTTC.

The V call is TRBV3-1, the J call TRBJ2-2; D is perhaps TRBD1 or TRBD2 (5 bases each). The CDR3 has 16 amino acids. The V gene's germline CDR1 is LGHDT and CDR2 YNNKEL (reference sequence). The V and J ends lost 1 base and 4 bases respectively, with 13 bases between them. CDR3 sequence reads: CASSQVGVGSTGELFF. DNA of the CDR3: TGTGCCAGCAGCCAAGTGGGGGTTGGGAGCACCGGGGAGCTGTTTTTT.

This clonotype was observed many times. V gene TRBV29-1 combines with J gene TRBJ2-3, with TRBD1 identical over 9 bases. Germline V gene data show CDR1 as SQVTM and CDR2 as ANQGSEA. The CDR3 sequence is 13 residues long. The ends lost 6 bases at V and 3 bases at J; junction bases unmatched: 4. The CDR3 loop is CSVPGTGTDTQYF. The CDR3 region has the DNA TGCAGCGTGCCCGGGACAGGGACAGATACGCAGTATTTT.

Many counts were recorded for this clonotype. V gene TRBV29-1 combines with J gene TRBJ1-1, with D tentatively TRBD1 (5 bases). Germline V gene data show CDR1 as SQVTM and CDR2 as ANQGSEA. Trimming left V 7 bases short and J 1 base short, with 13 bases between. The CDR3 is 13 amino acids. The DNA of the CDR3 is TGCAGCGAGAGACAGAACACGAACACTGAAGCTTTCTTT. This gives the protein CSERQNTNTEAFF. The entire variable domain, with the rest obtained from reference TRBV29-1 and TRBJ1-1, is as follows: SAVISQKPSRDICQRGTSLTIQCQVDSQVTMMFWYRQQPGQSLTLIATANQGSEATYESGFVIDKFPISRPNLTFSTLTVSNMSPEDSSIYLCSERQNTNTEAFFGQGTRLTVV.

A word on this clonotype: This may stem from a read error, because a much larger clone lies one nucleotide away. The chain uses TRBV5-1 and TRBJ1-2, with TRBD1 identical over 8 bases. The length of the CDR3 is 16 residues. Germline V gene data show CDR1 as SGHRS and CDR2 as YFSETQ. The CDR3 bases are TGCGCCAGCAACTTGGGGACAGGCACACATAACTATGGCTACACCTTC. This sequence encodes CASNLGTGTHNYGYTF.

About this clonotype itself: This clone may be a read error of a much larger clone one base away. The chain combines TRBV20-1 with TRBJ2-7; D possibly corresponds to TRBD2 (6 bases). The J call may not be correct, given that the DNA end is closer to TRBJ2-5. The CDR3 is made up of 12 amino acids. The V gene's germline CDR1 is DFQATT and CDR2 SNEGSKA (reference sequence). In DNA, the CDR3 is TGCAGTGCTAGACTAGCGTGGGAGACCCAGTACTTC. This translates into CSARLAWETQYF.

This clonotype was observed a handful of times. This may stem from a read error, because a much larger clone lies one nucleotide away. The rearrangement uses TRBV12-3 or TRBV12-4 and TRBJ2-5; 10 bases map to TRBD2. This CDR3 has 14 amino acids. Losses at the gene ends were 3 bases for V and 11 bases for J; bases not matched to a gene: 9. This chain's CDR3 is CASSFKRGGDEQYF. CDR3 nucleotide sequence: TGTGCCAGCAGTTTCAAGCGGGGGGGGGATGAGCAGTACTTC.

Comments on this clonotype: Being one base from a much bigger clone, this may be a read error. The J gene is TRBJ2-3, the V gene TRBV25-1, with TRBD1 as a possible D gene (6 bases). CDR1 and CDR2 (germline): MGHDK, SYGVNS. With 6 bases removed from V and 3 bases from J, the gap between germline ends came to 10 bases. CDR3 length: 13 amino acids. For the CDR3, the DNA is TGTGCCAGCAGGGAAGGGGGAACAGATACGCAGTATTTT. Its protein is CASREGGTDTQYF.

V gene TRBV18 combines with J gene TRBJ2-2; tentatively, D is TRBD1 (5 bases). The CDR3 spans 16 residues. With 3 bases removed from V and 0 bases from J, the gap between germline ends came to 11 bases. The V gene's germline CDR1 is KGHSH and CDR2 LQKENI. The CDR3 DNA is TGTGCCAGCTCACCGATGCGACAGTCGAACACCGGGGAGCTGTTTTTT. Translating gives CASSPMRQSNTGELFF.